The rows below give T cell receptor beta chains drawn from one sample of a study of a mutant IDH1 vaccine in newly diagnosed glioma. These receptors' targets are unknown. Profiled with immunoSEQ multiplex PCR; TCRdb holds only in-frame clones, not every one. The sample holds tens of thousands of clones, around 84% seen once. The sequences come from PBMCs, collected from a glioma patient whose treatment included an IDH1 peptide vaccine. These receptors were obtained from a woman in her 50s with glioma. CDR3s leave out the opening cysteine and the closing phenylalanine or tryptophan. Clone size appears in some rows only: once, few, many, or a class for an expanded clone.

size	V	CDR3
-	TRBV5-1	ASRDSYEQY
-	TRBV27	ASSYQGEANQPQH
-	TRBV5-6	ASSLRAVSYEQY
-	TRBV30	AWSRRTVRNSPLH
few	TRBV5-4	ASSPGTGWKNTEAF
-	TRBV4-3	ASSRGPGERGEKLF
medium-sized	TRBV6-1	ASSGWANEKLF
-	TRBV6-5	ASRGTARNYGYT
-	TRBV18	ASSTGYQETQY
-	TRBV7-9	ASSSAGVDQPQH
-	TRBV6-1	ASSEREPQGGELF
few	TRBV5-8	ASSSGPNNSPLH
-	TRBV5-6	ASSLFRVFLNYEQY
once	TRBV10-3	AISDRDGGYT
few	TRBV4-1	ASSQDRNRDRQPQH
-	TRBV15	ATSTGTDYGYT
once	TRBV6-5	ASSYGQGRQETQY
-	TRBV5-1	ASSLFPGEGETQY
-	TRBV27	ASSIDRGFTEAF
once	TRBV2	ASDPLTGSRNTIY
-	TRBV10-3	AISAGGDTEAF
-	TRBV7-9	ASSQQGGTYEQY
-	TRBV4-1	ASSPTGPGNTIY
-	TRBV7-9	ASSVTGTGNTIY
-	TRBV5-6	ASSVDAVDTQY
-	TRBV2	ASSEEGNKN
few	TRBV11-2	ASSLEGANIQY
-	TRBV5-1	ASSSETGGAGNTIY
-	TRBV5-1	ASSPEAAASYNEQF